A selection of T cell receptor beta chains follows, all from one sample in a study of cytomegalovirus exposure and HLA in healthy donors. Some clones are missing from TCRdb's copy, which holds only in-frame ones; the method was immunoSEQ multiplex PCR. The top ten hold over 4.5% of the sample, which has 150,000 to 200,000 clones, approximately 71% seen once. Specimen: PBMCs. The receptor source for this set is a male donor in good health and CMV-seronegative. Both conserved end residues are part of each CDR3. Each record gives: clone size, D gene, CDR3 length, J gene, V gene, CDR3 protein, CDR3 DNA. The D gene is left open where the match is weak. Clone size is not always given. Where it is, it says once, few, many or a class for expanded clones.

abundance: few; d_gene: TRBD2; len: 16; j_gene: TRBJ2-3; v_gene: TRBV11-2; CDR3aa: CASSLAKTSATDTQYF; CDR3nt: TGTGCCAGCAGCTTAGCCAAGACTAGCGCCACAGATACGCAGTATTTT
abundance: .; d_gene: .; len: 13; j_gene: TRBJ1-1; v_gene: TRBV7-3; CDR3aa: CASGIREYTEAFF; CDR3nt: TGTGCCAGCGGAATCCGGGAGTACACTGAAGCTTTCTTT
abundance: .; d_gene: TRBD2; len: 15; j_gene: TRBJ2-7; v_gene: TRBV5-4; CDR3aa: CASNPPGTPRGEQYF; CDR3nt: TGTGCCAGCAACCCTCCCGGGACTCCGCGGGGGGAGCAGTACTTC
abundance: few; d_gene: TRBD2; len: 18; j_gene: TRBJ2-5; v_gene: TRBV7-2; CDR3aa: CASSLMGLAGITQETQYF; CDR3nt: TGTGCCAGCAGCTTAATGGGACTAGCGGGGATTACCCAAGAGACCCAGTACTTC
abundance: .; d_gene: .; len: 16; j_gene: TRBJ2-1; v_gene: TRBV4-1; CDR3aa: CASSQGVLAFYNEQFF; CDR3nt: TGCGCCAGCAGCCAAGGAGTCCTAGCCTTCTACAATGAGCAGTTCTTC
abundance: .; d_gene: .; len: 14; j_gene: TRBJ1-2; v_gene: TRBV6-4; CDR3aa: CASSPSAVNYGYTF; CDR3nt: TGTGCCAGCAGTCCCTCGGCGGTTAACTATGGCTACACCTTC
abundance: .; d_gene: TRBD1; len: 14; j_gene: TRBJ1-5; v_gene: TRBV19; CDR3aa: CASSQQGVNQPQHF; CDR3nt: TGTGCCAGTAGTCAGCAGGGGGTCAATCAGCCCCAGCATTTT
abundance: .; d_gene: TRBD1; len: 16; j_gene: TRBJ1-5; v_gene: TRBV6-1; CDR3aa: CASSEEEGQGNQPQHF; CDR3nt: TGTGCCAGCAGTGAAGAGGAGGGACAGGGCAATCAGCCCCAGCATTTT
abundance: .; d_gene: .; len: 17; j_gene: TRBJ1-5; v_gene: TRBV4-1; CDR3aa: CASSREGVGFRYQPQHF; CDR3nt: TGCGCCAGCAGCCGGGAGGGGGTGGGATTTCGGTATCAGCCCCAGCATTTT
abundance: .; d_gene: .; len: 14; j_gene: TRBJ1-5; v_gene: TRBV2; CDR3aa: CASEGQYSNQPQHF; CDR3nt: TGTGCCAGCGAAGGACAGTATAGCAATCAGCCCCAGCATTTT
abundance: .; d_gene: TRBD1; len: 18; j_gene: TRBJ1-1; v_gene: TRBV13; CDR3aa: CASSLLFSKSGGRTEAFF; CDR3nt: TGTGCCAGCAGCTTACTTTTCTCGAAGTCAGGGGGCAGAACTGAAGCTTTCTTT
abundance: once; d_gene: TRBD1; len: 15; j_gene: TRBJ2-3; v_gene: TRBV7-9; CDR3aa: CASSLAQGGTDTQYF; CDR3nt: TGTGCCAGCAGCTTAGCTCAGGGGGGCACAGATACGCAGTATTTT
abundance: .; d_gene: TRBD2; len: 19; j_gene: TRBJ2-1; v_gene: TRBV5-5; CDR3aa: CASRIGPGLAGVSYNEQFF; CDR3nt: TGTGCCAGCCGGATCGGGCCGGGACTAGCGGGAGTCTCCTACAATGAGCAGTTCTTC
abundance: .; d_gene: TRBD2; len: 14; j_gene: TRBJ2-3; v_gene: TRBV4-3; CDR3aa: CASSQESSGMAQYF; CDR3nt: TGCGCCAGCAGCCAAGAGTCTAGCGGGATGGCGCAGTATTTT
abundance: .; d_gene: .; len: 15; j_gene: TRBJ2-5; v_gene: TRBV4-1; CDR3aa: CASSPSSSVQETQYF; CDR3nt: TGCGCCAGCAGCCCCTCTTCTAGCGTACAAGAGACCCAGTACTTC
abundance: .; d_gene: .; len: 13; j_gene: TRBJ1-2; v_gene: TRBV14; CDR3aa: CASSQDIQYGYTF; CDR3nt: TGTGCCAGCAGCCAAGATATTCAGTATGGCTACACCTTC
abundance: .; d_gene: .; len: 15; j_gene: TRBJ2-1; v_gene: TRBV6-1; CDR3aa: CASSVDGNSYNEQFF; CDR3nt: TGTGCCAGCAGTGTGGACGGGAACTCCTACAATGAGCAGTTCTTC
abundance: few; d_gene: .; len: 13; j_gene: TRBJ2-1; v_gene: TRBV5-1; CDR3aa: CASRDNSYNEQFF; CDR3nt: TGCGCCTCCCGGGACAACTCCTACAATGAGCAGTTCTTC
abundance: .; d_gene: .; len: 15; j_gene: TRBJ1-1; v_gene: TRBV5-1; CDR3aa: CASSLDMGRGTEAFF; CDR3nt: TGCGCCAGCAGCTTGGATATGGGTCGGGGGACTGAAGCTTTCTTT
abundance: .; d_gene: TRBD2; len: 18; j_gene: TRBJ2-2; v_gene: TRBV5-1; CDR3aa: CASSLRPEAGANTGELFF; CDR3nt: TGCGCCAGCAGCTTGCGGCCGGAGGCGGGGGCGAACACCGGGGAGCTGTTTTTT
abundance: .; d_gene: TRBD1; len: 19; j_gene: TRBJ2-1; v_gene: TRBV9; CDR3aa: CASSVSFWDSVGGHNEQFF; CDR3nt: TGTGCCAGCAGCGTATCTTTCTGGGACAGTGTAGGGGGTCACAATGAGCAGTTCTTC
abundance: few; d_gene: .; len: 15; j_gene: TRBJ1-1; v_gene: TRBV28; CDR3aa: CAIEKSGIGYTEAFF; CDR3nt: TGTGCCATCGAGAAAAGCGGTATAGGGTACACTGAAGCTTTCTTT
abundance: .; d_gene: .; len: 15; j_gene: TRBJ2-3; v_gene: TRBV13; CDR3aa: CASSLDGGSTDTQYF; CDR3nt: TGTGCCAGCAGCTTAGACGGGGGTAGCACAGATACGCAGTATTTT
abundance: few; d_gene: .; len: 13; j_gene: TRBJ2-2; v_gene: TRBV6-4; CDR3aa: CASSDRSTGELFF; CDR3nt: TGTGCCAGCAGTGACAGGAGCACCGGGGAGCTGTTTTTT
abundance: .; d_gene: TRBD1; len: 13; j_gene: TRBJ1-1; v_gene: TRBV30; CDR3aa: CAWGPPGGTEAFF; CDR3nt: TGTGCCTGGGGACCTCCAGGGGGCACTGAAGCTTTCTTT
abundance: .; d_gene: .; len: 14; j_gene: TRBJ2-7; v_gene: TRBV5-1; CDR3aa: CASSTGPGADEQYF; CDR3nt: TGCGCCAGCAGCACGGGACCAGGGGCTGACGAGCAGTACTTC
abundance: .; d_gene: TRBD1; len: 14; j_gene: TRBJ1-6; v_gene: TRBV2; CDR3aa: CASRGQTSDSPLHF; CDR3nt: TGTGCCAGCAGGGGACAGACCTCGGATTCACCCCTCCACTTT
abundance: few; d_gene: .; len: 13; j_gene: TRBJ1-2; v_gene: TRBV5-1; CDR3aa: CASSYGQTYGYTF; CDR3nt: TGCGCCAGCAGTTATGGACAGACTTATGGCTACACCTTC
abundance: .; d_gene: .; len: 12; j_gene: TRBJ1-2; v_gene: TRBV6-1; CDR3aa: CASSESLRGYTF; CDR3nt: TGTGCCAGCAGTGAAAGTCTGAGGGGCTACACCTTC
abundance: .; d_gene: .; len: 13; j_gene: TRBJ1-2; v_gene: TRBV6-5; CDR3aa: CASSWEQGRGYTF; CDR3nt: TGTGCCAGCAGTTGGGAACAGGGAAGAGGCTACACCTTC
abundance: .; d_gene: TRBD1; len: 18; j_gene: TRBJ1-2; v_gene: TRBV7-2; CDR3aa: CASSLVGQDSFSNYGYTF; CDR3nt: TGTGCCAGCAGCTTAGTGGGACAGGACTCCTTCAGTAACTATGGCTACACCTTC
abundance: .; d_gene: .; len: 17; j_gene: TRBJ2-7; v_gene: TRBV2; CDR3aa: CASSDKVGAGDTYEQYF; CDR3nt: TGTGCCAGCAGTGACAAGGTGGGGGCAGGGGATACCTACGAGCAGTACTTC